What follows describes a single TCR beta chain. The data belong to a study of blood T cell repertoires in COVID-19. Study as a whole: Whether acute or convalescent, the COVID-19 samples came from the United States, Italy and Spain.

Sequencing used immunoSEQ multiplex PCR; TCRdb keeps in-frame clones, though not all of them. Of roughly 150,000 clones in the sample, around 90% were seen once. Losses at the gene ends were 2 bases for V and 2 bases for J; bases not matched to a gene: 4. Germline V gene data show CDR1 as MDHEN and CDR2 as SYDVKM. This CDR3 is 15 amino acids long. Sequencing input: peripheral blood. This clonotype was sampled from a man aged 18 to 30 with COVID-19, enrolled during active disease. The rearrangement links TRBV28 to TRBJ2-5, with 8 bases identical to TRBD2. CDR3 sequence: CASSLTSGSQETQYF. As DNA, the CDR3 is TGTGCCAGCAGTTTAACTAGCGGCTCTCAAGAGACCCAGTACTTC.